Reported below is one T cell receptor (beta chain). Assay used: immunoSEQ multiplex PCR; TCRdb lists only in-frame clones, some missing. The table has approximately 310,000 clones, about 89% seen once. Enrollees, about 18 to 95 years old, lived in approximately 25 US areas. Participants' own reports of clinical history determined their cohort assignment. These data come from a study of blood T cell repertoires in COVID-19. On the study more broadly: Acute and convalescent COVID-19 samples came from the United States, Italy and Spain.

V lost 6 bases to trimming and J lost 10 bases; unmatched junction nucleotides: 9. This CDR3 spans 13 amino acids. The rearrangement uses TRBV12-3 or TRBV12-4 and TRBJ2-1; 7 bases are shared with TRBD2. The TCR originated in a man between 60 and 70 years old who had recovered from COVID-19. Material: PBMCs or T cells enriched from blood (not recorded which). The CDR3: CASSRRGGEEQFF. Here the CDR3 DNA reads TGTGCCAGCAGCCGGAGGGGAGGGGAAGAGCAGTTCTTC.